This entry describes one T cell receptor beta chain. Per the germline V gene, CDR1 is MDHEN and CDR2 is SYDVKM. CDR3 size: 15 residues. V was clipped by 1 base and J by 1 base, with 11 bases between them. This specimen belongs to a study of T cell responses to AZD1222 COVID-19 vaccine. Repertoires were generated with immunoSEQ multiplex PCR, while TCRdb's copy carries only in-frame clones and drops some. The sample lists 84,000 or so clones, over 85% occurring once. This material consisted of peripheral blood, taken on day 0 of AZD1222 vaccination. This receptor was obtained from an adult in good health. V gene TRBV28 combines with J gene TRBJ2-7; the D gene is possibly TRBD2 (5 bases). CDR3 residues: CASSLSVAGSYEQYF. CDR3 coding DNA: TGTGCCAGCAGTTTATCAGTTGCGGGTTCCTACGAGCAGTACTTC.